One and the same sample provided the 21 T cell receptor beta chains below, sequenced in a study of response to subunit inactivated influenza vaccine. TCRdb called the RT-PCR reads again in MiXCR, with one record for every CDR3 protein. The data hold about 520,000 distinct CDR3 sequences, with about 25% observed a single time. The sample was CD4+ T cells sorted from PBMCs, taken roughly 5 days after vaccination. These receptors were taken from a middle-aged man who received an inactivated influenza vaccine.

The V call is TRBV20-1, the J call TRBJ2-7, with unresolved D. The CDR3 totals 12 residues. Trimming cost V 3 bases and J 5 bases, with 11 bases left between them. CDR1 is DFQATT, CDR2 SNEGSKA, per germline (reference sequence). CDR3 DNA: TGCAGTGCTAGTGAATGGGCCGACGAGCAGTACTTC. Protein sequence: CSASEWADEQYF.

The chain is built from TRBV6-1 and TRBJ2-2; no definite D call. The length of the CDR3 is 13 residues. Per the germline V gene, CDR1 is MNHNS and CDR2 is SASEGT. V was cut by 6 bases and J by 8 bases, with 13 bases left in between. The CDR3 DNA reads TGTGCCAGCAGGGATCCTTATAGGGGGGAGCTGTTTTTT. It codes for CASRDPYRGELFF.

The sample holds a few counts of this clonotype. Here the CDR3 DNA reads TGTGCCAGCAGTGATAGGGACAGGGGGGACGCCTACGAGCAGTACTTC. Its translation is CASSDRDRGDAYEQYF. The genes are TRBV12-3 or TRBV12-4 and TRBJ2-7, with 11 bases identical to TRBD1. V dropped 5 bases and J dropped 2; count of bases not matched to a gene: 8. The CDR3 spans 16 residues.

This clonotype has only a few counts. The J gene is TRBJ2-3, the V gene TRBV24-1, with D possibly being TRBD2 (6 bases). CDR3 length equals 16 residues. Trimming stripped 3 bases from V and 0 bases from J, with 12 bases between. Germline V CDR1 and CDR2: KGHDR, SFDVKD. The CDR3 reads CATSDGAGPSTDTQYF. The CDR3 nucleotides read TGTGCCACCAGTGATGGGGCGGGGCCTAGCACAGATACGCAGTATTTT.

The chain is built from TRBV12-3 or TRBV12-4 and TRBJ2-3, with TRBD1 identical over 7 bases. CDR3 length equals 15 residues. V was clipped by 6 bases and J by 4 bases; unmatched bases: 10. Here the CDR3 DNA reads TGTGCCAGCAGGTTCGACGGACAGGTAGCAGATACGCAGTATTTT. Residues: CASRFDGQVADTQYF.

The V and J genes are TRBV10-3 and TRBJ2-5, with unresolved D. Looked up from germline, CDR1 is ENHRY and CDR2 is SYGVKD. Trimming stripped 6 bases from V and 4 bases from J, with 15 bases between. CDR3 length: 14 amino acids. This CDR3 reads CAIRGGGSGETQYF. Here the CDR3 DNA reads TGTGCCATCAGGGGCGGCGGTTCTGGAGAGACCCAGTACTTC.

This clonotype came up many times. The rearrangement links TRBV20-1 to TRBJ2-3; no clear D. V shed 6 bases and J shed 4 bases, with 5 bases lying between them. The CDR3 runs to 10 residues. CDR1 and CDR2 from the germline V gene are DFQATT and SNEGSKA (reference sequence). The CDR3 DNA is TGCAGTGCCAGCCCAGATACGCAGTATTTT. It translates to CSASPDTQYF.

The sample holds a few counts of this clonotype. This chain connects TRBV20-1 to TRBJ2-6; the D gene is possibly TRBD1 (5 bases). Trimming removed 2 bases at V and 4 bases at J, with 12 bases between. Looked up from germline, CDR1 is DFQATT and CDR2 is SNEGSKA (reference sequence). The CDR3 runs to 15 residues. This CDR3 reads CSARRPGSGANVLTF. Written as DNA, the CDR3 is TGCAGTGCTAGACGGCCAGGGTCCGGGGCCAACGTCCTGACTTTC.

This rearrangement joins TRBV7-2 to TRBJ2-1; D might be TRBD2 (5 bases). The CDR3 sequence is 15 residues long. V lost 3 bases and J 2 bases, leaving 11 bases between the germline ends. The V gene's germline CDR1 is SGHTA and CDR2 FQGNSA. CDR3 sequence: CASSLDWGTYNEQFF. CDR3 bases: TGTGCCAGCAGCTTGGACTGGGGTACCTACAATGAGCAGTTCTTC.

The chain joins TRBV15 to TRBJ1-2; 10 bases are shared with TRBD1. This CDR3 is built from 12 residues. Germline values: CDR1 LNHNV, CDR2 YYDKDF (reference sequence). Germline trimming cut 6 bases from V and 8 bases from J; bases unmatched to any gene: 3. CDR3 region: CATRGTGEGYTF. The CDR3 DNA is TGTGCCACCAGAGGGACAGGGGAAGGCTACACCTTC.

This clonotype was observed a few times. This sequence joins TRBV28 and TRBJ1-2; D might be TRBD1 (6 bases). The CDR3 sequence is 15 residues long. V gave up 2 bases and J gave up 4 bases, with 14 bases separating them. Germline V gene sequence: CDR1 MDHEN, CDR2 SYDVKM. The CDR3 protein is CASSLQGISSYGYTF. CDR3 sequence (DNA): TGTGCCAGCAGTTTACAGGGGATCAGTTCCTATGGCTACACCTTC.

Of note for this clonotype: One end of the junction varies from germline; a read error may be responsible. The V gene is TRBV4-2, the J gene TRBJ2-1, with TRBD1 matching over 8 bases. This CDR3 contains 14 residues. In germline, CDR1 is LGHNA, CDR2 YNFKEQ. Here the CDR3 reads CASSQDAGTGEFLF. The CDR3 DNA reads TGTGCCAGCAGCCAAGATGCCGGGACAGGAGAGTTCCTCTTC.

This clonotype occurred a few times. CDR3 region: CASSILIGYEQYF. CDR3 nucleotide sequence: TGTGCCAGCAGCATCCTAATAGGGTACGAGCAGTACTTC. The V gene is TRBV12-3 or TRBV12-4, the J gene TRBJ2-7; D is uncertain. The V and J ends lost 6 bases and 4 bases respectively, with 13 bases between them. This CDR3 comprises 13 residues.

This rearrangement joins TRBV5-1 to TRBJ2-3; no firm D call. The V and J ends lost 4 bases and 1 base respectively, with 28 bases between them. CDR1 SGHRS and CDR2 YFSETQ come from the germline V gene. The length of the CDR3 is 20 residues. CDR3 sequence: CASSHTVRAAAPLGTDTQYF. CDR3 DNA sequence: TGCGCCAGCAGCCATACCGTAAGGGCGGCCGCCCCCCTTGGCACAGATACGCAGTATTTT.

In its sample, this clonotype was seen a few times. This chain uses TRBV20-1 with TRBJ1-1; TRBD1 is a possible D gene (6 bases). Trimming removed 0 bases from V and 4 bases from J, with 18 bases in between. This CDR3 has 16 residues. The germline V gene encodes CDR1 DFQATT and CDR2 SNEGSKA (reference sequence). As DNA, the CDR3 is TGCAGTGCTAGAGATCTCCGAGGACAGCGGAGCACTGAAGCTTTCTTT. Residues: CSARDLRGQRSTEAFF.

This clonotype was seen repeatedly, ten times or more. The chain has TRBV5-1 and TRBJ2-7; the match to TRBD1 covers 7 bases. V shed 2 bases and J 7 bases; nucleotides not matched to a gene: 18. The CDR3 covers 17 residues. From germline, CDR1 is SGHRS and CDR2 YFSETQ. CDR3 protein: CASSLRGGTVSTGEQYF. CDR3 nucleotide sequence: TGCGCCAGCAGCTTAAGAGGTGGGACAGTCTCAACGGGGGAGCAGTACTTC.

CDR3 loop: CASSQGRTATNEKLFF. DNA for the CDR3: TGTGCCAGCAGCCAAGGACGGACAGCAACTAATGAAAAACTGTTTTTT. This chain links TRBV14 with TRBJ1-4, with TRBD1 as a possible D gene (6 bases). The CDR3 consists of 16 residues. Trimming took 1 base from V and 0 from J, leaving 9 bases between them. CDR1 is SGHDN and CDR2 is FVKESK in the germline V gene.

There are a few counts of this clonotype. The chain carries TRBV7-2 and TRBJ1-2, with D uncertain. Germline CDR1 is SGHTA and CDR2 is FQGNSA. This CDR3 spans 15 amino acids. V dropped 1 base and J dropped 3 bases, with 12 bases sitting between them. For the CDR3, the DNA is TGTGCCAGCAGCTTAGTGCACCTTTCGGACTATGGCTACACCTTC. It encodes CASSLVHLSDYGYTF.

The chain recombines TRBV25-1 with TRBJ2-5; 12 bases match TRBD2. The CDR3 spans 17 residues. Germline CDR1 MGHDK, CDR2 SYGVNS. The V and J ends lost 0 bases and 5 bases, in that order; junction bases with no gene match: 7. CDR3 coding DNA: TGTGCCAGCAGTGAATATTCTAGCGGGAGGGCCAGGGAGACCCAGTACTTC. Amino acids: CASSEYSSGRARETQYF.

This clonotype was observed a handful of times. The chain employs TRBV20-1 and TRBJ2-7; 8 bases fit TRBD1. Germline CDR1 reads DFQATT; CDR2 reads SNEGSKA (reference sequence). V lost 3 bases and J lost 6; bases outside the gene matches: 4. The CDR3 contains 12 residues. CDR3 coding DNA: TGCAGTGCTAGGGACAGGGCCTTCGAGCAGTACTTC. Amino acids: CSARDRAFEQYF.

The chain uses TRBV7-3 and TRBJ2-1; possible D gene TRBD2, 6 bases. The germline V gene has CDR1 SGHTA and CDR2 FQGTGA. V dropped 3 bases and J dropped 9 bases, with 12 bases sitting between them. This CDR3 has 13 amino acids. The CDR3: CASSLGSGPEQFF. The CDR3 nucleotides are TGTGCCAGCAGCTTGGGTAGCGGCCCTGAGCAGTTCTTC.